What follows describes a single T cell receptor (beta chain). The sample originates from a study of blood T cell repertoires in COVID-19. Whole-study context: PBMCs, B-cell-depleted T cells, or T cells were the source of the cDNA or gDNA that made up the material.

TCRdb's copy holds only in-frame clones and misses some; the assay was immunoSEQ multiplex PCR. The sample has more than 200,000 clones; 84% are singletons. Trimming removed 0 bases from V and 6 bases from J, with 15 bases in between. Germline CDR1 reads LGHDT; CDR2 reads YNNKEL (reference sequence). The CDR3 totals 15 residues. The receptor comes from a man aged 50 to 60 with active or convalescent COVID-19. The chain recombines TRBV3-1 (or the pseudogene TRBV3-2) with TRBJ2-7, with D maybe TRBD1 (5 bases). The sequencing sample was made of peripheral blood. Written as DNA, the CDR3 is TGTGCCAGCAGCCAAGATCTGGGCAGGGAAGGCGAGCAGTACTTC. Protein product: CASSQDLGREGEQYF.